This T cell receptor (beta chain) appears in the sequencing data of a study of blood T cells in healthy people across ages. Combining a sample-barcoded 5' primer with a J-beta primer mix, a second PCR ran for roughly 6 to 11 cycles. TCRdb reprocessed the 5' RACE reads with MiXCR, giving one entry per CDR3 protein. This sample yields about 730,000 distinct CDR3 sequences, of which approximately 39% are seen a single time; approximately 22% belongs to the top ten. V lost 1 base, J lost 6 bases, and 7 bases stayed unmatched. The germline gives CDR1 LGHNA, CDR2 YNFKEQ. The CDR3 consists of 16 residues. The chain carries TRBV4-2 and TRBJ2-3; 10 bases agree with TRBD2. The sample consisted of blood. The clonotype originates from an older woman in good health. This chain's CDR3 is CASSQVPSGGGDTQYF. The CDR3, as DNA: TGTGCCAGCAGCCAAGTTCCTAGCGGGGGAGGGGATACGCAGTATTTT.